The source of this TCR beta chain is a study of OX40 agonist ivuxolimab in advanced cancers. Regarding the research as a whole: Ivuxolimab, which targeted the costimulatory receptor OX40 (CD134), was an agonistic, fully human IgG2 monoclonal antibody. Intravenous ivuxolimab was administered to patients every 2 weeks at six dose levels: 0.01, 0.1, 0.3, 1.5, 3 and 10 mg/kg. Of the roughly 52 dose-escalation patients, hepatocellular carcinoma was present in approximately 20, melanoma in around 15, renal cell carcinoma in 9 and head and neck cancer in 9. A male proportion of around 83% and a mean age of about 60 years, ranging from roughly 23 to 79, were recorded for the dose-escalation cohort. Prior anti-PD-1, anti-PD-L1 or anti-CTLA-4 therapy was permitted, and checkpoint inhibitors had been received by around 40% of dose-escalation patients. Three dose-escalation patients achieved partial responses, one with hepatocellular carcinoma and two with cutaneous melanoma. Peripheral TCRbeta sequencing was intended to test whether TCR sequence diversity was altered and clonal T-cell expansion was caused by ivuxolimab. The paper describes the monotherapy dose-escalation part (N of about 54 patients) of the phase I trial of ivuxolimab. Points the paper makes about the study in general: Low levels of normalized T-cell clonal expansion were also seen in some patients who did not respond. Partial responders in the 0.1-3.0 mg/kg groups had among the lowest normalized peripheral clonal expansion, especially among CD8+ T cells. After ivuxolimab, CD8+ T cells had more expanded clones than CD4+ T cells on average. Antigen specificity was not determined for the clonally expanded peripheral T cells. Clonal expansion of both CD4+ and CD8+ blood T cells was observed from baseline to week 6 at doses 0.1 to 3.0 mg/kg.

To sequence the TCRbeta CDR3 region, genomic DNA was isolated from the sorted cells. The immunoSEQ Assay was used to sequence the TCRbeta CDR3 regions. Not all clones reach the TCRdb copy of this immuneACCESS table, which keeps in-frame sequences only. Checked studies attribute under half of the gap to unresolved V genes and leave the rest unexplained. This sample lists more than 100,000 clones; approximately 90% were detected once. The ten largest account for 0.9% to 1.2% of the sample. Patients with a history of autoimmune disease or receiving systemic immunosuppression were excluded from the trial. Peripheral blood for TCR sequencing was drawn from every dose cohort at baseline, at cycle 4 day 1 and at cycle 7 day 1. Samples came from an open-label, multicenter, first-in-human phase I dose-escalation trial of ivuxolimab. Adults with locally advanced or metastatic melanoma, renal cell carcinoma, hepatocellular carcinoma or head and neck squamous cell carcinoma were enrolled in the trial. Before TCR sequencing, CD4+ and CD8+ T cells were separately sorted from peripheral blood.

With respect to this clone: The target of this receptor is not known. Within one base of it there is no much larger clone, and no base qualities were kept.

The sequencing here drew on CD4+ or CD8+ T cells sorted from blood, taken in a trial of the OX40 agonist ivuxolimab. This clonotype was sampled from an adult with an advanced solid tumor such as melanoma, head and neck, liver or kidney cancer.

The DNA sequence is given as TGTGCCAGCACCTCGGGGGCAGGGGTGAACACTGAAGCTTTCTTT. Its protein reads: CASTSGAGVNTEAFF. The chain joins TRBV28 to TRBJ1-1; TRBD1 is perhaps the D gene, given 6 matching bases. V is cut by 7 bases and J by 0 bases, and the space between the germline ends is 15 bases. CDR1 is given as MDHEN and CDR2 as SYDVKM, both from the germline V gene. From cysteine to phenylalanine, the CDR3 is 15 amino acids long. Only the CDR3 portion is preserved as DNA: 45 bases, with reading frame beginning at the first base.